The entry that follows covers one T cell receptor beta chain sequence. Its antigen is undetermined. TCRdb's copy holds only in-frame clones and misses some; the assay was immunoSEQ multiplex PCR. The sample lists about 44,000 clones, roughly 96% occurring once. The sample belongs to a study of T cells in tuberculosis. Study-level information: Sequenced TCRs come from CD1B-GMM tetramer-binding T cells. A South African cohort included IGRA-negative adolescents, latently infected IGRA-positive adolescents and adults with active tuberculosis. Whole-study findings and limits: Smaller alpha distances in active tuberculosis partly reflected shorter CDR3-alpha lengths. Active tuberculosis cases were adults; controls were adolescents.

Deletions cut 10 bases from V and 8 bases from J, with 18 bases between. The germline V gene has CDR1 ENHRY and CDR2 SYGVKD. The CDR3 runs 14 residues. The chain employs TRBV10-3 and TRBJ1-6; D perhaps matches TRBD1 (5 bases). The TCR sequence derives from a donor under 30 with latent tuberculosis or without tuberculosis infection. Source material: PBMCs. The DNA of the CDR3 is TGTGCCACCGGCAGGGTGGGTGGTGATTCACCCCTCCACTTT. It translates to CATGRVGGDSPLHF.